The present entry profiles one TCR beta chain with its context. No antigen is known for it. Base-call qualities are not available, and no considerably larger clone is one nucleotide away. The EasySep Human CD8+ T Cell Enrichment Kit was used on day 10 to isolate CD8+ T cells from every culture. The data were obtained in a study of CD8 T cell repertoires and HIV-1 epitope variants (dated by TCRdb to 2019 to 2021). With regard to the full study: In separate culture wells, T cells were stimulated with each of twenty-five peptides that represented autologous and known Gag and Nef epitope variants. Control conditions included a CMV, EBV and flu peptide pool, the Ebola AY9 epitope as negative control, and a no-peptide well. Three Gag epitope families and Nef HW9 and YT9 were included among the tested epitopes. Cultures were maintained for nine to eleven days in IMDM with gentamicin, and half-media changes adding IL-2, IL-7 and IL-15 were performed on days 3 and 7. An aliquot of 1M T cells was saved as an uncultured baseline condition, separate from the 80 to 95 T cell cultures. T cells were enriched using the EasySep Human T Cell Enrichment Kit and then co-cultured with an equal number of autologous T cell-negative cells acting as antigen-presenting cells. A total of some 84 T cell cultures were run, with each culture condition done in triplicate except for one peptide, which was done in duplicate.

From its cysteine to its phenylalanine, the CDR3 spans 13 amino acids. Only the CDR3 part of the read is kept: 39 bases, read in frame from the first base. CDR1 and CDR2 (LNHDA, SQIVND) derive from the germline V gene (reference sequence). Trimming removed 7 bases from V and 4 bases from J, leaving 14 bases between the germline ends. Sequencing of TCR beta CDR3 regions was performed at survey depth on the immunoSEQ platform. The QIAamp DNA micro kit was used to extract genomic DNA from every cultured and uncultured CD8+ T cell population. The original pipeline was this. Samples with fewer than 5,000 productive reads were excluded, which removed about 6.5% of the roughly 80 HIV peptide-stimulated cultures. Sequences were trimmed to CDR3 by a MANAFEST web app, and nonproductive sequences, CDR3s under 5 amino acids, and sequences not starting with C or ending with F/W were removed. Antigen-specific clonotypes had to expand in at least 2 of 3 replicates versus no-peptide control at FDR 0.01, only within one epitope family. In addition, a specific clonotype needed a frequency at least fivefold higher than in wells stimulated with peptides from other epitope families. The clones in this table, taken by TCRdb from immuneACCESS, are in-frame only. Not every clone is retained; where verified, under half of the shortfall comes from an unresolved V gene, and the cause of the rest is unknown. V, J and clone size reflect that table, while D and trimming were determined from the DNA. The sample table holds a few thousand clones, of which about 66% were seen once. Together, the top ten hold about 46% of the sample.

Study-level results and caveats: Only TCR beta chains were identified by the assay, and proliferation to antigen, not T cell function or cytokine profile, was indicated. Nine or ten antigen-specific TCR beta clonotypes were identified, of which five or six appeared to be cross-reactive for autologous or known escape epitope variants. A handful of clonotypes recognized the Nef KF9 family and one clonotype recognized the HW9 family, while no responses were seen to the TAALDMSHF plasma variant.

The receptor was derived from a male donor with HIV. The sample comprised cultured CD8+ T cells derived from PBMCs. The V and J segments used are TRBV19 and TRBJ2-7; TRBD1 could be the D gene, as 7 bases match. The encoded CDR3 is CASMVQGGYEQYF. The DNA sequence reads TGTGCCAGTATGGTTCAGGGGGGATACGAGCAGTACTTC.